The 9 T cell receptor beta chains reported below all come from one sample, sequenced in a study of metastatic and nonmetastatic thyroid tumors. TCRdb called clones again from the PCR reads with MiXCR. The table includes about 20,000 clones, approximately 20% detected once. Ahead of thyroid surgery, no patient had received treatment of any kind. Sequenced sample: tumor tissue. These receptors all come from a female donor with papillary thyroid cancer or a benign thyroid nodule (not recorded which). Some clones in this sample may be carry-over from other donors' samples.

This clone was counted a few times. This may arise from a read error, as a much more abundant clone is one base away. The rearrangement uses TRBV5-4 and TRBJ2-7; D might be TRBD2 (6 bases). Looked up from germline, CDR1 is SGHNT and CDR2 is YYREEE (reference sequence). The CDR3 runs 12 residues. The CDR3 region has the DNA TGTGCCAACAGCTGGGAGGCCTACGAGCAGTACTTC. Its protein is CANSWEAYEQYF.

The rearrangement links TRBV20-1 to TRBJ1-1, with D uncertain. This CDR3 has 13 residues. Germline CDR1 is DFQATT and CDR2 is SNEGSKA (reference sequence). Deletions cut 5 bases from V and 0 bases from J, with 10 bases between. CDR3 DNA sequence: TGCAGTGCTCGGACTCCCCTGAACACTGAAGCTTTCTTT. It translates to CSARTPLNTEAFF.

This clone was seen repeatedly, ten times or more. The rearrangement joins TRBV7-3 to TRBJ2-7; D unclear. CDR1 is SGHTA and CDR2 is FQGTGA in the germline V gene. V lost 7 bases and J lost 3, with 19 bases in between. The CDR3 spans 15 residues. CDR3 sequence: CASNEGADSFYEQYF. For the CDR3, the DNA is TGTGCCAGCAACGAAGGAGCCGATTCTTTCTACGAGCAGTACTTC.

This clone was counted ten times or more. The CDR3 region is CSAQGRAVAYEQYF. In nucleotides, the CDR3 is TGCAGTGCTCAGGGGAGGGCCGTTGCCTACGAGCAGTACTTC. J is TRBJ2-7 and V is TRBV20-1, with D perhaps TRBD2 (7 bases). Trimming took off 5 bases at V and 2 bases at J, with 16 bases between the two ends. CDR1 is DFQATT, CDR2 SNEGSKA, per germline (reference sequence). The CDR3 is 14 residues long.

This clone is classed as medium-sized. This chain joins TRBV20-1 and TRBJ1-1; possible D gene TRBD1, 5 bases. The germline gives CDR1 DFQATT, CDR2 SNEGSKA (reference sequence). This CDR3 is built from 17 residues. Trimming took 0 bases from V and 3 from J, leaving 20 bases between them. The DNA of the CDR3 is TGCAGTGCTAGAGATCCAAGGGGCGCTGGGTCGGACACTGAAGCTTTCTTT. Translated: CSARDPRGAGSDTEAFF.

In this sample, this clone turned up many times. The genes are TRBV12-3 or TRBV12-4 and TRBJ2-5; tentative D call: TRBD1 (5 bases). Trimming shortened V by 3 bases and J by 1 base, and 6 bases separated the two germline ends. This CDR3 has 13 amino acids. Written as DNA, the CDR3 is TGTGCCAGCAGTTTGGACACCCAAGAGACCCAGTACTTC. Translated: CASSLDTQETQYF.

This clone has only a few counts. A read error may explain this, as a much larger clone is one base away. The sample contains more than one DNA sequence encoding this CDR3. The CDR3 nucleotides are TGCGCCAGCAGCCAAGTTGCGATACTAGCTGGAGTAGGCCACAATGAGCAGTTCTTC. As protein: CASSQVAILAGVGHNEQFF. The chain links TRBV4-1 to TRBJ2-1; D is possibly TRBD2 (6 bases). Germline V gene sequence: CDR1 MGHRA, CDR2 YSYEKL. The CDR3 has 19 amino acids. Trimming pared 1 base from V and 5 bases from J, leaving 24 bases between.

The chain combines TRBV11-1 with TRBJ1-2, with 10 bases matching TRBD1. V lost 2 bases and J lost 5; bases outside the gene matches: 17. This CDR3 comprises 19 residues. Germline V gives CDR1 SGHAT, CDR2 FQDESV (reference sequence). Written as DNA, the CDR3 is TGTGCCAGCAGCTTATCGGGACAGGGGTACGCCCTTATGCTATATGGCTACACCTTC. This translates into CASSLSGQGYALMLYGYTF.

This clone was seen repeatedly, ten times or more. The chain links TRBV5-1 to TRBJ2-2; a possible D gene is TRBD2 (6 bases). Looked up from germline, CDR1 is SGHRS and CDR2 is YFSETQ. The CDR3 is 14 residues long. The ends were cut back, 5 bases at V and 4 bases at J, with 12 bases in the middle. The CDR3 DNA follows: TGCGCCAGCAGACGGGAGTGGGTCACCGGGGAGCTGTTTTTT. It yields the protein CASRREWVTGELFF.